This T cell receptor (beta chain) is from a study of blood T cells in healthy people across ages. Findings of the study overall: Among long-lived donors, naive CD4+ cells were more numerous and diversity higher than in aged donors.

The individuals who served as donors were healthy Caucasians living in Russia, aged roughly 6 to 95. The CDR3 covers 15 residues. V shed 7 bases, J shed 5 bases, and the junction held 11 bases outside the gene matches. This clonotype was seen a handful of times. Its antigen remains unidentified. A second PCR of 7 to 11 cycles used a sample-barcoded 5' primer and a J-beta primer mix. A template-switch adaptor that had 12 random nucleotides put a tag on each cDNA molecule. TCRdb analysed the 5' RACE reads with MiXCR anew, one entry per CDR3 protein. The data show 1,800,000 or so distinct CDR3 sequences, roughly two fifths seen once.

The sequenced sample consisted of blood. The clonotype originates from a human donor in good health. The J gene is TRBJ2-3, the V gene TRBV12-3 or TRBV12-4, with 8 bases lining up with TRBD1. CDR3 sequence (DNA): TGTGCCAGCAAACCAGGGGGCACTATGGGAGATACGCAGTATTTT. It codes for CASKPGGTMGDTQYF.